This TCR beta chain appears in the sequencing data of a study of regulatory T cells in long-lasting Graves disease. This clonotype came up many times. Trimming took off 2 bases at V and 7 bases at J, with 18 bases between the two ends. The CDR3 spans 15 residues. Germline V CDR1 and CDR2: ENHRY, SYGVKD. Building of the TCR beta libraries involved iRepertoire HTBI primers and Arm-PCR of CDR3 regions. A single record per CDR3 protein comes from TCRdb applying MiXCR to the multiplex PCR reads. The profile shows some 220,000 distinct CDR3 sequences, roughly 20% of them singletons. As to time point: newly diagnosed GD, antithyroid drugs for less than 3 months. PBMC-extracted RNA yielded the TCR library. Separately, the same data were catalogued under a study of T cells in Graves' hyperthyroidism and ophthalmopathy.

This TCR derives from a woman under 40 with Graves disease. This sequence joins TRBV10-3 and TRBJ2-7; perhaps D is TRBD1 or TRBD2 (5 bases each). The sequencing here drew on peripheral blood mononuclear cells (PBMCs), taken at new diagnosis, from a patient treated with antithyroid drugs. CDR3 loop: CAISENGGHRGEQYF. The CDR3 DNA is TGTGCCATCAGTGAGAATGGAGGACACCGTGGTGAGCAGTACTTC.